The following is a T cell receptor beta chain sequence with its context. The antigen is not known. Clones were read by immunoSEQ multiplex PCR, and TCRdb kept only the in-frame ones, dropping some. The table records approximately 53,000 clones, about 95% of them present only once. The data belong to a study of T cells in tuberculosis. Study at large: A South African cohort included IGRA-negative adolescents, latently infected IGRA-positive adolescents and adults with active tuberculosis. General study results and limits: Active tuberculosis cases were adults; controls were adolescents. Active tuberculosis patients had shorter CDR3-alpha; the beta difference was nonsignificant. Using the GMM-specific repertoire gave around 90% accuracy versus roughly 70% with motifs.

In germline, CDR1 is MNHEY, CDR2 SMNVEV (reference sequence). V dropped 2 bases and J dropped 4; count of bases not matched to a gene: 3. There are 14 residues in the CDR3. Time point meaning: new active TB diagnosis, blood taken before or within 7 days of starting treatment. This clonotype was obtained from an adult with tuberculosis. The sample consisted of PBMCs, taken at tuberculosis diagnosis. The chain carries TRBV27 and TRBJ1-2; 8 nucleotides match TRBD1. The CDR3 bases are TGTGCCAGCAGTTTACTAGGACAGGGCTATGGCTACACCTTC. Translating it yields CASSLLGQGYGYTF.